The 11 T cell receptor beta chains below come from one sample, sequenced in a study of tumor-infiltrating lymphocytes in primary liver carcinoma. The input was 450 to 500 ng total RNA; TCR beta cDNA was made from it with a constant-region primer. The TCR beta library was amplified through three nested multiplex PCR rounds in a modified ARM-PCR procedure. It was with TRBV1-TRBV30 forward primers and a C-beta reverse primer that the first two PCR rounds were run, at around 10 cycles each. Via MiXCR, TCRdb re-called the multiplex PCR reads, giving one row per CDR3 protein. The data contain fewer than 250,000 distinct CDR3 sequences, roughly two thirds of them singletons. For blood RNA, unsorted whole blood served as the source, and germline DNA was extracted too. Sequencing input: peripheral blood. Every receptor here comes from a woman aged 55-69 years with primary liver carcinoma and hepatitis B virus infection.

Worth noting for this clonotype: Because it lacks the conserved phenylalanine or tryptophan at the end, this CDR3 is likely a read error. CDR3 loop: CASSPTGSGRYGYTL. The CDR3 DNA is TGCGCCAGCAGCCCTACGGGGTCCGGACGTTATGGCTACACCCTC. This chain connects TRBV4-1 to TRBJ1-2, with D unclear. The V gene lost 4 bases and the J gene lost 5 bases, with 17 bases spanning the gap. In germline, CDR1 is MGHRA, CDR2 YSYEKL. The CDR3 sequence is 15 residues long.

A few counts support this clonotype. The junction differs from germline at one of its ends, possibly a read error. The chain joins TRBV11-2 to TRBJ2-5, with D tentatively TRBD1 (6 bases). In germline, CDR1 is SGHAT, CDR2 FQNNGV. The CDR3 spans 14 residues. The CDR3 sequence: CTSRYSGEQETQYF. CDR3 in DNA: TGTACCAGCAGGTACTCAGGGGAACAAGAGACTCAGTACTTC.

Concerning this clonotype: This may be a read error, as it is one base from a much larger clone. The chain is built from TRBV12-5 and TRBJ2-3; D is perhaps TRBD2 (5 bases). Germline loops: CDR1 LGHNT, CDR2 FRNRAP. This CDR3 is 13 amino acids long. DNA of the CDR3: TGTACTAGTGGTTTTTACGGCACAGATACGCAGTATTTT. Its protein is CTSGFYGTDTQYF.

This clonotype was observed at least ten times. This chain links TRBV5-6 with TRBJ2-7, with 9 bases identical to TRBD2. V shed 1 base, J shed 7 bases, and the junction held 12 bases outside the gene matches. This CDR3 is built from 16 residues. Germline loops: CDR1 SGHDT, CDR2 YYEEEE. In DNA form, the CDR3 reads TGTGCCAGCAGCTTGCTCGGGGCTAGCGGGACTCGGGAGCAGTACTTC. Protein: CASSLLGASGTREQYF.

This clonotype was seen once. Since a much larger clone is just one base distant, this may be a read error. The genes are TRBV13 and TRBJ2-7, with 7 bases matching TRBD2. Germline CDR1 reads PRHDT; CDR2 reads FYEKMQ (reference sequence). V gave up 2 bases and J gave up 0 bases; unmatched junction bases: 1. CDR3 size: 14 residues. The DNA of the CDR3 is TGTGCCAGCAGCTTAAGCGGGATCTCCTACGAGCAGTACTTC. It yields the protein CASSLSGISYEQYF.

This clonotype was counted between two and nine times. A junction boundary mismatches the germline segment, possibly from a read error. The chain combines TRBV30 with TRBJ2-5; 8 bases align to TRBD2. The germline V gene has CDR1 GTSNPN and CDR2 SVGIG (reference sequence). There are 13 residues in the CDR3. Written as DNA, the CDR3 is TGTGCCTGGTGTGTTCGGGAGGGAGAGACCCAGTACTTC. Residues: CAWCVREGETQYF. Complete variable domain (other parts from reference TRBV30 and TRBJ2-5): SQTIHQWPATLVQPVGSPLSLECTVEGTSNPNLYWYRQAAGRGLQLLFYSVGIGQISSEVPQNLSASRPQDRQFILSSKKLLLSDSGFYLCAWCVREGETQYFGPGTRLLVL.

As for this clonotype: Possible read error: a much larger clone is one base away. The CDR3 region is CASSPTQGLAGGDEQLF. Here the CDR3 DNA reads TGTGCCAGCAGCCCCACCCAGGGACTAGCGGGAGGGGATGAGCAGTTATTC. The J gene is TRBJ2-1, the V gene TRBV14; the match to TRBD2 covers 16 bases. The CDR3 contains 17 residues. Germline V gene data show CDR1 as SGHDN and CDR2 as FVKESK.

Comments on this clonotype: A much larger clone sits a single nucleotide away, making a read error possible. This rearrangement joins TRBV5-1 to TRBJ1-2; a possible D gene is TRBD1 (5 bases). Germline assignment: CDR1 SGHRS and CDR2 YFSETQ. The CDR3 is made up of 15 amino acids. CDR3 coding DNA: TGCGTCAGCAGCCCGGGGGACTCACAAGCCTATGGCTACACCTTC. Its protein is CVSSPGDSQAYGYTF.

V and J are TRBV5-5 and TRBJ2-2; D is uncertain. CDR3 length: 13 amino acids. The V end lost 2 bases, the J end lost 7 bases, and 9 bases lay between the germline ends. The germline CDR1 and CDR2 sequences are SGHKS and YYEKEE (reference sequence). CDR3 DNA sequence: TGTGCCAGCAGCTTTCTGGGCAACGGGGAGCTGTTTTTT. Translation: CASSFLGNGELFF.

A word on this clonotype: This may arise from a read error, as a much more abundant clone is one base away. This chain links TRBV7-9 with TRBJ2-1; possibly TRBD2 for D (6 bases). CDR1 is SEHNR and CDR2 is FQNEAQ in the germline V gene (reference sequence). CDR3 size: 15 residues. CDR3 DNA: TGTGCCGGCAGCTCCGCGGGACTGCCTCACAATGAGCAGTTCTTC. This encodes CAGSSAGLPHNEQFF.

On this clonotype itself: Being one base from a much bigger clone, this may be a read error. The CDR3 loop reads CATLKVPSGSYNEQFF. The CDR3 nucleotides read TGTGCCACCCTTAAGGTGCCTAGCGGATCCTACAATGAGCAGTTCTTC. The chain recombines TRBV6-6 with TRBJ2-1; 7 bases map to TRBD2. Germline values: CDR1 MNHNY, CDR2 SVGAGI (reference sequence). Trimming at V came to 10 bases and at J to 1 base, leaving 13 bases not matched to a gene. The CDR3 is 16 amino acids.